The rows below give T cell receptor beta chains drawn from one sample of a study of TIL therapy for anti-PD-1-resistant metastatic lung cancer. TCRdb's copy holds only in-frame clones and misses some; the assay was immunoSEQ multiplex PCR. Here the sample spans about 16,000 clones, 74% being singletons. The specimen was blood, collected at baseline. Receptors originate from a person between 25 and 79 years old with non-small cell lung cancer. Each CDR3 is given without its conserved first and last residue. Expanded clones are given a class, and other clones once, few, many or no size at all.

V gene: TRBV19
clone size: -
CDR3 protein: ASSIAPGTGIDTIY

V gene: TRBV4-1
clone size: -
CDR3 protein: ASSQEAWVPGLSSGANVLT

V gene: TRBV6-5
clone size: -
CDR3 protein: ASSYDGPGGGNEQF

V gene: TRBV5-1
clone size: -
CDR3 protein: ASSLAGGYLY

V gene: TRBV5-4
clone size: -
CDR3 protein: ASSHRSGGAGEQY

V gene: TRBV11-2
clone size: -
CDR3 protein: ASSLGGLSGNNRGTEAF

V gene: TRBV4-2
clone size: few
CDR3 protein: ASSQGQGYSYGYT

V gene: TRBV5-6
clone size: -
CDR3 protein: ASGQGRLGEQF

V gene: TRBV7-2
clone size: -
CDR3 protein: ASSLGSGAEQY

V gene: TRBV19
clone size: -
CDR3 protein: ASSLALIPGELF

V gene: TRBV7-9
clone size: once
CDR3 protein: ASSLTGVYEQY

V gene: TRBV6-5
clone size: -
CDR3 protein: ASSTHLNTEAF

V gene: TRBV7-2
clone size: -
CDR3 protein: ASSHGTVYGYT

V gene: TRBV19
clone size: -
CDR3 protein: ASRTDRYSTDTQY

V gene: TRBV7-9
clone size: once
CDR3 protein: ASVGGINTGELF

V gene: TRBV4-2
clone size: medium-sized
CDR3 protein: ASSQEVEGFNQPQH

V gene: TRBV19
clone size: -
CDR3 protein: ASSIGTDPYEQY

V gene: TRBV15
clone size: once
CDR3 protein: ATSRDRGGPDTQY

V gene: TRBV6-1
clone size: few
CDR3 protein: ASSEPTGFQPQH

V gene: TRBV6-1
clone size: -
CDR3 protein: ASSEASNVRSYEQY

V gene: TRBV7-2
clone size: once
CDR3 protein: ASSSGLAGWGDEQF

V gene: TRBV7-2
clone size: -
CDR3 protein: ATQAGRGLSGELF